This paragraph covers one T cell receptor (beta chain) sequence. The assay was immunoSEQ multiplex PCR, and TCRdb's table has in-frame clones only and misses some. Among 200,000 to 300,000 clones listed, about 87% were seen once. The record originates from a study of blood T cell repertoires in COVID-19. The germline V and J ends were trimmed by 3 bases and 0 bases, with 8 bases remaining between them. Germline V lookup: CDR1 DFQATT, CDR2 SNEGSKA (reference sequence). The CDR3 runs 13 residues. This chain uses TRBV20-1 with TRBJ1-1; unclear D gene. The TCR originated in a woman between 40 and 50 years old with acute COVID-19. Sequencing was carried out using PBMCs or T cells enriched from blood (not recorded which). The CDR3 sequence is CSASPSMNTEAFF. CDR3 nucleotides: TGCAGTGCTAGTCCCAGTATGAACACTGAAGCTTTCTTT.